This record covers a single TCR beta chain. The donor population consisted of healthy HIV-negative adults with no recent acute infections or vaccinations. Both subsets, CD45RA+ naive and CD45RA-negative memory, were split from the CD4+ cells. Assay used: immunoSEQ multiplex PCR; TCRdb lists only in-frame clones, some missing. The table has 1,400,000 or so clones, 98% seen once; the top ten hold around 0.38%. This entry belongs to a study of shared clonotypes between healthy human individuals. Sequencing was done on a sample of naive CD4+ T cells sorted from blood. The subset denotes: CD45RA+ positively selected. The sequence was obtained from a man aged 30 to 45 in good health.

CDR3 bases: TGTGCCAGCAGCACCAATACGCGTCCGGGGGTCGGCGAGCAGTTCTTC. As protein: CASSTNTRPGVGEQFF. J is TRBJ2-1 and V is TRBV7-6, with D perhaps matching TRBD2 (6 bases). Trimming shortened V by 5 bases and J by 10 bases, and 24 bases separated the two germline ends. The length of the CDR3 is 16 residues. Per germline, CDR1 SGHVS and CDR2 FNYEAQ.